The rows below give T cell receptor beta chains drawn from one sample of a study of shared clonotypes between healthy human individuals. Repertoires were generated with immunoSEQ multiplex PCR, while TCRdb's copy carries only in-frame clones and drops some. The data hold about 2.1 million clones, with 85% to 95% observed a single time. What was sequenced was naive CD8+ T cells from PBMCs. These receptor sequences come from a man in his late teens or twenties in good health. Some clones in this sample may be carry-over from other donors' samples. The CDR3 runs from the conserved cysteine through the conserved F or W. D genes are given only for firm matches. Rows give clone size only sometimes, using once, few, many, or a class for an expanded clone.

TRBV9	TRBJ2-7	-	-	TGTGCCAGCAGCGTAGGTAGCGGAGAATACGAGCAGTACTTC	CASSVGSGEYEQYF
TRBV12-5	TRBJ1-2	-	TRBD1	TGTGCTAGTGCCCCCGAAGGGGGCGACTATGGCTACACCTTC	CASAPEGGDYGYTF
TRBV19	TRBJ2-3	few	-	TGTGCCAGTAGTATGAGGGTTACAGATACGCAGTATTTT	CASSMRVTDTQYF
TRBV28	TRBJ1-1	-	-	TGTGCCAGCAGTTTAACGACACCGAACACTGAAGCTTTCTTT	CASSLTTPNTEAFF
TRBV5-1	TRBJ2-7	-	TRBD1	TGCGCCAGCAGCCCCGTAATGACGACAGGGCTGCACGAGCAGTACTTC	CASSPVMTTGLHEQYF
TRBV7-3	TRBJ2-1	-	-	TGTGCCAGCAGCCCACTTGGGGGCGGGAGCTACAATGAGCAGTTCTTC	CASSPLGGGSYNEQFF
TRBV5-1	TRBJ2-7	-	TRBD1	TGCGCCAGCAGCCCGGACAGGGCGTTCGATTACGAGCAGTACTTC	CASSPDRAFDYEQYF
TRBV18	TRBJ2-1	-	-	TGTGCCAGCTCACCACCGGAAAACGATTTCAACTCCTACAATGAGCAGTTCTTC	CASSPPENDFNSYNEQFF
TRBV28	TRBJ2-2	-	-	TGTGCCAGCAGTTTCCATGGACTGTACACCGGGGAGCTGTTTTTT	CASSFHGLYTGELFF
TRBV21-1	TRBJ2-5	-	-	TGTGCCAGCAGCAAAGATCGGGCAGGGGAAGAGACCCAGTACTTC	CASSKDRAGEETQYF
TRBV2	TRBJ1-3	-	-	TGTGCCAGCAGTGAACGGGGCAACTCTGGAAACACCATATATTTT	CASSERGNSGNTIYF
TRBV7-9	TRBJ2-7	-	TRBD1	TGTGCCAGCAGCTTCCGGACAGGGGGCACGGGCGAGCAGTACTTC	CASSFRTGGTGEQYF
TRBV11-3	TRBJ2-1	-	-	TGTGCCAGCAGCTTAAGTTTCACCAAGAGCTCCTACAATGAGCAGTTCTTC	CASSLSFTKSSYNEQFF
TRBV7-9	TRBJ2-1	-	TRBD2	TGTGCCAGTAACTGGCGGGAGGACAGTGGCAATGAGCAGTTCTTC	CASNWREDSGNEQFF
TRBV7-8	TRBJ2-5	-	-	TGTGCCAGCAGCTCCCGGACAGAACAAGAGACCCAGTACTTC	CASSSRTEQETQYF
TRBV28	TRBJ2-3	-	-	TGTGCCAGCAGTTTGTTGGGGATTCACACAGATACGCAGTATTTT	CASSLLGIHTDTQYF
TRBV5-1	TRBJ2-5	-	-	TGCGCCAGCAGCTGGGGGCATTCCGGCGGCAGGGGGGCCGAGGAGACCCAGTACTTC	CASSWGHSGGRGAEETQYF
TRBV7-9	TRBJ1-1	few	-	TGTGCCAGCAGCTTCCCTGCGCGTTACGCTTTCTTT	CASSFPARYAFF
TRBV6-5	TRBJ1-1	-	-	TGTGCCAGCAGTTACGCAGGCTTCACTGAAGCTTTCTTT	CASSYAGFTEAFF
TRBV9	TRBJ2-7	-	-	TGTGCCAGCAGCGTAGGGGGGTCCACCTACGAGCAGTACTTC	CASSVGGSTYEQYF
TRBV2	TRBJ1-3	once	TRBD1	TGTGCCAGCAGTGATTTGGGACAGACCTCTGGAAACACCATATATTTT	CASSDLGQTSGNTIYF
TRBV28	TRBJ2-7	-	TRBD2	TGTGCCAGCAGACAGTTCCCGTACTCTAGCGGGAGGGAAAACGAGCAGTACTTC	CASRQFPYSSGRENEQYF
TRBV4-3	TRBJ2-5	-	-	TGCGCCAGCAGCCCCAACCTTGGTTCGGAGACCCAGTACTTC	CASSPNLGSETQYF
TRBV2	TRBJ1-1	-	TRBD1	TGTGCCAGCAGTCAGGACAGGGTGACTGCGAACACTGAAGCTTTCTTT	CASSQDRVTANTEAFF
TRBV7-9	TRBJ2-7	-	-	TGTGCCAGCAGCTTAGGCAGGGCCTCATACGAGCAGTACTTC	CASSLGRASYEQYF
TRBV19	TRBJ1-5	-	-	TGTGCCAGTAGTGCCGGGACTTCGGATCAGCCCCAGCATTTT	CASSAGTSDQPQHF
TRBV9	TRBJ2-7	-	-	TGTGCCAGCAGCGTAGATTGGGGGACTTACTACGAGCAGTACTTC	CASSVDWGTYYEQYF
TRBV27	TRBJ2-7	-	-	TGTGCCAGCAGCCCTGCAGGGATTAGCGAGCAGTACTTC	CASSPAGISEQYF
TRBV4-2	TRBJ2-7	-	TRBD2	TGTGCCAGCAGCCAAGATCTGGCGGGAGGGCGCCGGGAGCAGTACTTC	CASSQDLAGGRREQYF
TRBV6-5	TRBJ2-1	-	TRBD2	TGTGCCAGCAGTTCGACTATAGCGGGGAGGGTCGGTGAGCAGTTCTTC	CASSSTIAGRVGEQFF
TRBV25-1	TRBJ1-2	once	TRBD1	TGTGCCACCTACGGAGGGACAGTGGATCGTGGCTACACCTTC	CATYGGTVDRGYTF
TRBV19	TRBJ2-3	once	-	TGTGCCAGTATGCCCCCCTCGACAGGATATACAGATACGCAGTATTTT	CASMPPSTGYTDTQYF
TRBV25-1	TRBJ2-7	-	-	TGTGCCAGCAGTGATTCCGGAAGGGCCTACGAGCAGTACTTC	CASSDSGRAYEQYF
TRBV5-1	TRBJ2-7	-	TRBD2	TGCGCCAGCAGCTTGGGTCGCGGGAGCCCCTACGAGCAGTACTTC	CASSLGRGSPYEQYF
TRBV7-9	TRBJ2-7	-	TRBD2	TGTGCCAGCGCGGCACTAGCGGGGGAGCAGTACTTC	CASAALAGEQYF
TRBV7-3	TRBJ2-1	-	TRBD1	TGTGCCAGCAGCCCCGGGACAGGGGGCCGGAATGAGCAGTTCTTC	CASSPGTGGRNEQFF
TRBV19	TRBJ2-2	once	-	TGTGCCAGTAGTATCATCACAGCGAACACCGGGGAGCTGTTTTTT	CASSIITANTGELFF
TRBV10-3	TRBJ1-1	-	-	TGTGCCATCAGTGCCGGTGGGGGGACTGAAGCTTTCTTT	CAISAGGGTEAFF
TRBV27	TRBJ2-7	-	-	TGTGCCAGCAGCTCTTGGGACACTGCATCTTACGAGCAGTACTTC	CASSSWDTASYEQYF
TRBV6-5	TRBJ2-3	once	-	TGTGCCAGCAGTTCCGAAAGATACACAGATACGCAGTATTTT	CASSSERYTDTQYF
TRBV4-1	TRBJ1-2	-	-	TGCGCCAGCAGCCAGCCCCCGCCCACGGCGACCCCTTCTAACTATGGCTACACCTTC	CASSQPPPTATPSNYGYTF
TRBV27	TRBJ1-5	-	-	TGTGCCAGCAGTCCGCAGGGTAGCAATCAGCCCCAGCATTTT	CASSPQGSNQPQHF
TRBV7-9	TRBJ2-2	-	-	TGTGCCAGCAGCTACCCCGCCCGAGGGTATAACACCGGGGAGCTGTTTTTT	CASSYPARGYNTGELFF
TRBV27	TRBJ2-7	once	TRBD1	TGTGCCAGCAGTCCCGGACAGGCGAGCTCCTACGAGCAGTACTTC	CASSPGQASSYEQYF
TRBV29-1	TRBJ1-2	-	TRBD1	TGCAGCGTTGCTGTGCGGGACAGGGCCGGTGGCTACACCTTC	CSVAVRDRAGGYTF
TRBV27	TRBJ2-7	-	-	TGTGCCAGCAGCTGGGGTCTTAACTACTACGAGCAGTACTTC	CASSWGLNYYEQYF
TRBV30	TRBJ1-4	-	-	TGTGCCTGGAGTTCGTGGGATGAAAAACTGTTTTTT	CAWSSWDEKLFF
TRBV11-2	TRBJ2-7	-	TRBD1	TGTGCCAGCAGCACCGGGACAGCAACCTACGAGCAGTACTTC	CASSTGTATYEQYF
TRBV5-5	TRBJ2-5	-	-	TGTGCCAGCAGCCAAAGCCTCCTGGGTCGGGAGACCCAGTACTTC	CASSQSLLGRETQYF
TRBV11-1	TRBJ2-7	-	TRBD2	TGTGCCAGCACCGATCTAGCGGGAGACTACGAGCAGTACTTC	CASTDLAGDYEQYF
TRBV19	TRBJ1-1	few	TRBD1	TGTGCCAGTAGTGGGGACAGGGGAAACACTGAAGCTTTCTTT	CASSGDRGNTEAFF
TRBV28	TRBJ1-5	-	-	TGTGCCAGCAGTTTTGGGGACCCCCACGGGATGGGCAATCAGCCCCAGCATTTT	CASSFGDPHGMGNQPQHF
TRBV10-3	TRBJ2-2	-	-	TGTGCCATCAGCGCAGACAGGCGGAACACCGGGGAGCTGTTTTTT	CAISADRRNTGELFF
TRBV7-2	TRBJ2-7	-	TRBD2	TGTGCCAGCAGTCTACGGAGCGGGAGGTCCGCAAACTACGAGCAGTACTTC	CASSLRSGRSANYEQYF
TRBV11-3	TRBJ2-7	-	-	TGTGCCAGCAGCCTCGGGCCGCTCTACGAGCAGTACTTC	CASSLGPLYEQYF
TRBV7-2	TRBJ1-4	-	TRBD1	TGTGCCAGCAGCAGCACCGGGACAGGGGGCGCTTTACATGAAAAACTGTTTTTT	CASSSTGTGGALHEKLFF